The sequence of this T cell receptor (beta chain) was determined in a study of blood T cell repertoires in COVID-19. Overall study context: Donors in the United States, Italy and Spain gave samples during acute or convalescent COVID-19. PBMCs, B-cell-depleted T cells, or T cells were the source of the cDNA or gDNA that made up the material.

Repertoires were generated with immunoSEQ multiplex PCR, while TCRdb's copy carries only in-frame clones and drops some. The data contain about 43,000 clones, about nine tenths of them seen just once; the ten biggest clones take up 15% to 19%. The clonotype originates from a man in his 60s with active COVID-19. Sample: peripheral blood.

CDR3: CASSPTLAGETQYF. The CDR3 DNA reads as TGTGCCAGTAGTCCAACACTAGCGGGCGAGACCCAGTACTTC. The chain links TRBV19 to TRBJ2-5; the match to TRBD2 covers 9 bases. V lost 5 bases, J lost 5 bases, and 6 bases stayed unmatched. The CDR3 is 14 residues long. CDR1 LNHDA and CDR2 SQIVND come from the germline V gene (reference sequence).